This entry concerns a single T cell receptor (beta chain). No cognate antigen has been identified for it. Per-base qualities were not stored, and no clone one base away is much larger. The source of the sample is a study of T cell responses to AZD1222 COVID-19 vaccine (dated by TCRdb to 2020 to 2023). Notes on the research overall: Because spike-specific TCR depth and breadth did not differ between the two schedules, AZD1222 recipients who got a second dose at roughly 4 weeks were pooled with those who got a second dose at roughly 12 weeks. TCR sequencing was performed for 230 to 250 trial participants, of whom approximately 200 were given two doses of AZD1222 and around 25 were given two doses of MenACWY control vaccine. Enrollment into the trials was organized by age into subgroups of 18-55, 56-69 and 70-plus years, and those subgroups contained roughly 150, 30 and 60 TCR-sequenced participants, respectively.

Spanning cysteine to phenylalanine, the CDR3 consists of 15 amino acids. The sequence is cut down to CDR3 DNA, 45 bases in frame from base 1. V and J are truncated by 2 bases and 5 bases respectively, leaving an intervening sequence of 13 bases. CDR1 and CDR2 (MNHGY, SVAAGI) derive from the germline V gene. The CDR3 regions of human TCRbeta chains were analyzed by immunosequencing. Processing in the source paper ran as follows. Repertoire TCRs were matched against a reference library of SARS-CoV-2-specific TCRs generated with the MIRA antigen-specificity platform. Breadth meant the fraction of unique TCRs that were SARS-CoV-2-associated, whereas depth meant the fraction of total T cells that were SARS-CoV-2-associated. Using the MIRA data, each spike-specific TCR was mapped to the spike region that the TCR reacts to and placed in a CD4 or CD8 class. Log10-transformed breadth and depth values were compared by one-way ANOVA with Sidak's multiple comparisons tests. Imported from immuneACCESS, the table was reduced by TCRdb to in-frame sequences with V and J called. These copies leave out some clones; in studies compared against another copy, an unresolved V gene accounts for under half, and the cause of the remainder is not known. V, J and clone size derive from that table, while D and trimming were established from the DNA sequence. This sample is represented by some 86,000 clones; almost 80% of them were singletons. The top ten hold around 20% of the sample.

What the time point label conveys for this sample: baseline before first vaccination. Vaccinee samples came from UK trials COV001 and COV002, including a single-blind randomized controlled phase 2/3 trial of AZD1222 (ChAdOx1 nCoV-19) in healthy adults. Trial participant PBMC samples were collected at day 0 and day 28 after the second dose for TCRbeta chain sequencing. Here is what the overall study found, with its caveats: Nearly half of unique spike-specific TCRs reportedly recognized epitopes outside regions mutated in the B.1.351 and B.1.1.7 variants. A significant rise in spike-specific TCR breadth and depth was observed after two AZD1222 doses relative to day 0 and relative to MenACWY recipients. Only a handful of AZD1222 recipients were SARS-CoV-2 seropositive at baseline, limiting conclusions about previously exposed vaccinees. The 56-69-year group was small, and its depth increase did not reach significance, likely because of low power. Participants were mostly white British, with more females than males. The authors suggested clonal diversity may have been underestimated. No day 14 peak-response samples were available, so repertoires were characterized only after the peak T cell response. CD4 TCRs associated with the vaccine covered the entire spike protein, and the dominant responses were in regions 160-218 and 743-854.

The V and J genes are TRBV6-9 and TRBJ1-5, and TRBD1 may be the D gene, going by 6 matching bases. The source material was peripheral blood, sampled on day 0 of AZD1222 vaccination. The receptor comes from an adult in good health. The CDR3 region reads CASSYRGARDQPQHF. The DNA sequence is given as TGTGCCAGCAGTTATAGGGGGGCCAGAGATCAGCCCCAGCATTTT.